This T cell receptor (beta chain) derives from a study of T cells after yellow fever vaccination. Study at large: Fractions low in cell number were prepared with SMART-Seq v4 Ultra Low Input.

CDR1 is SEHNR and CDR2 is FQNEAQ in the germline V gene (reference sequence). V lost 0 bases, J lost 3 bases, and 8 bases lay in between. The CDR3 is made up of 14 amino acids. Using its own MiXCR run on the 5' RACE reads, TCRdb lists one record per CDR3 protein. The table lists hundreds of thousands of distinct CDR3 sequences, approximately 8% of them singletons. This clonotype has a count of ten or more. What it binds is unknown. Study outcomes and limitations: A secondary response was less intense yet reached its peak sooner, at day 5 versus 15. Abundant clonotypes from the bulk population could get into FACS-sorted repertoires as contaminants. Among primary-vaccination clones, most reappeared after the booster, at approximately 97% for CD4 and 88% for CD8.

V usage is TRBV7-9 and J usage is TRBJ2-5, with D perhaps TRBD1 (6 bases). The origin of this receptor is a man between 18 and 29 years old who received the YFV17D yellow fever vaccine. This specimen consisted of CD4+ T cells sorted from PBMCs, obtained 5 days after the yellow fever booster vaccination. DNA for the CDR3: TGTGCCAGCAGCTTAGCGAGGACAGAAGAGACCCAGTACTTC. It codes for CASSLARTEETQYF.